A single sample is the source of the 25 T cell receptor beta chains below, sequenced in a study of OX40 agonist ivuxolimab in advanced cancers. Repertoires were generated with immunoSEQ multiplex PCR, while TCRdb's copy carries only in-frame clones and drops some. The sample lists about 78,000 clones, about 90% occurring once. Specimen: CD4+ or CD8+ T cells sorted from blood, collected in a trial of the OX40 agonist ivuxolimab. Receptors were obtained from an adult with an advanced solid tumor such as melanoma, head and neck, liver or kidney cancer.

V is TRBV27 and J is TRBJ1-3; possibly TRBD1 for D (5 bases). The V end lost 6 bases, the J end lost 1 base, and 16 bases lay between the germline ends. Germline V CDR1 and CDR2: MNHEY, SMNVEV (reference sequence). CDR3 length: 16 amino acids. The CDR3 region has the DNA TGTGCCAGCAGACCCGCTCAGGGTGAATCTGGAAACACCATATATTTT. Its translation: CASRPAQGESGNTIYF.

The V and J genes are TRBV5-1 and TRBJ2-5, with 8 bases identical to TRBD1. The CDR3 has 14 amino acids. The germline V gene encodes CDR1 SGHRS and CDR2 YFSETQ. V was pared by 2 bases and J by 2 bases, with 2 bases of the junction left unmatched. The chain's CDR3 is CASSFTGGQETQYF. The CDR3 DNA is TGCGCCAGCAGCTTTACAGGGGGTCAAGAGACCCAGTACTTC.

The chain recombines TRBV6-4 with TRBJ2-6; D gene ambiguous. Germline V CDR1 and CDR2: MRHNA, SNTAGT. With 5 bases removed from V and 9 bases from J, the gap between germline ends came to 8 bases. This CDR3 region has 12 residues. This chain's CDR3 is CASSTHSNVLTF. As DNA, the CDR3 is TGTGCCAGCAGTACCCACAGCAACGTCCTGACTTTC.

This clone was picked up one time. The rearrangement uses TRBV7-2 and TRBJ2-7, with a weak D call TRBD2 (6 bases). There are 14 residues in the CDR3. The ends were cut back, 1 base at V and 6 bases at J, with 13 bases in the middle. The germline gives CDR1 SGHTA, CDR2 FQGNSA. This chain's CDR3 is CASSLGGMSGEQYF. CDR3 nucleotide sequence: TGTGCCAGCAGCTTAGGCGGGATGTCGGGCGAGCAGTACTTC.

CDR3 region: CASSSHKAQSLQAQHF. DNA of the CDR3: TGTGCCAGCAGTTCGCATAAGGCCCAATCCCTCCAGGCCCAGCATTTT. The chain uses TRBV27 and TRBJ1-5; D remains unclear. The CDR3 is 16 amino acids. The germline V gene has CDR1 MNHEY and CDR2 SMNVEV (reference sequence). V was cut by 4 bases and J by 11 bases, with 24 bases left in between.

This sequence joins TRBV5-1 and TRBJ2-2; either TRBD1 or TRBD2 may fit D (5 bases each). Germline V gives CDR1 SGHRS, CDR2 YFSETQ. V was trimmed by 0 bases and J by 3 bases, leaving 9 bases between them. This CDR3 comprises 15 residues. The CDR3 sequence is CASSLELGDTGELFF. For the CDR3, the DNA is TGCGCCAGCAGCTTGGAATTGGGGGACACCGGGGAGCTGTTTTTT.

CDR3 sequence reads: CASSLAGGEETQYF. The CDR3 DNA follows: TGCGCCAGCAGCTTGGCAGGTGGGGAGGAGACCCAGTACTTC. The rearrangement links TRBV5-1 to TRBJ2-5, with a weak D call TRBD2 (5 bases). Per the germline V gene, CDR1 is SGHRS and CDR2 is YFSETQ. V was pared by 0 bases and J by 5 bases, with 11 bases between. The CDR3 has 14 residues.

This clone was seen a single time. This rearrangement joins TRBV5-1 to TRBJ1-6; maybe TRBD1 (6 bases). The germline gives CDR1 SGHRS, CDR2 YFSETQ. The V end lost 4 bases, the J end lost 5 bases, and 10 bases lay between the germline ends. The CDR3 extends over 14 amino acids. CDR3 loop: CASSPGHHNSPLHF. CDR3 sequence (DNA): TGCGCCAGCAGCCCGGGACACCATAATTCACCCCTCCACTTT.

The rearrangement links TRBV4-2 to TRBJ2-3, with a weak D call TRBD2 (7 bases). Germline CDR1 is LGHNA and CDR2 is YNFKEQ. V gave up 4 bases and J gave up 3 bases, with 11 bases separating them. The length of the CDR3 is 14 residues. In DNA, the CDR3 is TGTGCCAGCAGCCTGGAGGGGGGGACAGATACGCAGTATTTT. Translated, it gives CASSLEGGTDTQYF.

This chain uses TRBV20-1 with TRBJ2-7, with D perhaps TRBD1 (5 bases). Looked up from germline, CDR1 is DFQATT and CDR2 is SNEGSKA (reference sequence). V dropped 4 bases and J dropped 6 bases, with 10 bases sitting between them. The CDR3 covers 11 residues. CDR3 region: CSANRLSEQYF. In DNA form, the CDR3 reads TGCAGTGCTAACAGGCTAAGCGAGCAGTACTTC.

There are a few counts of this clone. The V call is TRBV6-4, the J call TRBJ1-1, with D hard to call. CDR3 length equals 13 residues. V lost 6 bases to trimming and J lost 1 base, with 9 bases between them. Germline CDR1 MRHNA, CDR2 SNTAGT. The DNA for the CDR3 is TGTGCCAGCAGGGCAACAGCGAACACTGAAGCTTTCTTT. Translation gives CASRATANTEAFF.

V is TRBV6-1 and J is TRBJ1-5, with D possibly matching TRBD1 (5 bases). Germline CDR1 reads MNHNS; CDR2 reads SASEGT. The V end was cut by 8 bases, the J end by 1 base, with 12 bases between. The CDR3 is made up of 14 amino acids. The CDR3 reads CASAAGWSNQPQHF. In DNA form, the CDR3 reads TGTGCCAGCGCAGCAGGGTGGAGCAATCAGCCCCAGCATTTT.

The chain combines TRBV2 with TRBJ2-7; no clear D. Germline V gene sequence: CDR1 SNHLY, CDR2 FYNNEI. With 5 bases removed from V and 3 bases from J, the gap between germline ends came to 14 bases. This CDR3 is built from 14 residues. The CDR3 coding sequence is TGTGCCAGCAGTTACCAGTCTTCTATCTACGAGCAGTACTTC. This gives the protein CASSYQSSIYEQYF.

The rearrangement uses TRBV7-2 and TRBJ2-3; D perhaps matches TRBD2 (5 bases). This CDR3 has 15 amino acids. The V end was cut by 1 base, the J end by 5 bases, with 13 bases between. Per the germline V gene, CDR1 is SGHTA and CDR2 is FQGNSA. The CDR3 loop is CASSLVNGGQDTQYF. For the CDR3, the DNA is TGTGCCAGCAGCTTAGTAAATGGCGGGCAAGATACGCAGTATTTT.

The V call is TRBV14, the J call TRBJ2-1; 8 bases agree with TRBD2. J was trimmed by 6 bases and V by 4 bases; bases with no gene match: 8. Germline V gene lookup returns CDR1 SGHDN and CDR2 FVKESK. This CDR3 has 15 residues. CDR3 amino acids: CASSPNLAGGNEQFF. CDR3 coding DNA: TGTGCCAGCAGCCCCAATTTGGCGGGGGGCAATGAGCAGTTCTTC.

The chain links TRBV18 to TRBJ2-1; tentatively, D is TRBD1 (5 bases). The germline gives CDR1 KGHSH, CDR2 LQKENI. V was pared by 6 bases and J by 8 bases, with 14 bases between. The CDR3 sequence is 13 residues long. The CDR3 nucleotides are TGTGCCAGCTCCCCGAGTAGGGGCCATGAGCAGTTCTTC. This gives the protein CASSPSRGHEQFF.

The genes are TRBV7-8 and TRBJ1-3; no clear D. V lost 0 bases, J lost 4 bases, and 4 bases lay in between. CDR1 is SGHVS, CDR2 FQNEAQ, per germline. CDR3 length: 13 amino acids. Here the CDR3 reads CASSLANGNTIYF. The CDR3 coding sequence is TGTGCCAGCAGCTTAGCTAACGGAAACACCATATATTTT.

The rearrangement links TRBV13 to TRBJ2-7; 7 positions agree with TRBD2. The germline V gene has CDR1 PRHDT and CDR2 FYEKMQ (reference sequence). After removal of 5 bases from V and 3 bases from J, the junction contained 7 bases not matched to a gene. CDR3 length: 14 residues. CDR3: CASSRTGGLYEQYF. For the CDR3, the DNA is TGTGCCAGCAGCCGCACGGGGGGACTCTACGAGCAGTACTTC.

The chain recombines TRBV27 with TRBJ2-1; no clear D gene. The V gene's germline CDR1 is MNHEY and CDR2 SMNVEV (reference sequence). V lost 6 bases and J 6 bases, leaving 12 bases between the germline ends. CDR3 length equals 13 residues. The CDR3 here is CASSDTIGNEQFF. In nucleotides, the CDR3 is TGTGCCAGCAGCGACACTATTGGCAATGAGCAGTTCTTC.

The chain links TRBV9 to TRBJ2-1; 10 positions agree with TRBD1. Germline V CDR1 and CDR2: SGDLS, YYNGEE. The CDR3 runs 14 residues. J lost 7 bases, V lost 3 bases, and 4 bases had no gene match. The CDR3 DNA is TGTGCCAGCAGCGAGCCGGGACAGGGGAATGAGCAGTTCTTC. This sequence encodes CASSEPGQGNEQFF.

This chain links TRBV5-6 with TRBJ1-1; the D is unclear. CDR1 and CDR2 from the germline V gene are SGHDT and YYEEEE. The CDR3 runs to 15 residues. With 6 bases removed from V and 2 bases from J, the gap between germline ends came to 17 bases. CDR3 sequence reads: CASNPRGGVNTEAFF. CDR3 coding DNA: TGTGCCAGCAACCCTCGGGGAGGAGTAAACACTGAAGCTTTCTTT.

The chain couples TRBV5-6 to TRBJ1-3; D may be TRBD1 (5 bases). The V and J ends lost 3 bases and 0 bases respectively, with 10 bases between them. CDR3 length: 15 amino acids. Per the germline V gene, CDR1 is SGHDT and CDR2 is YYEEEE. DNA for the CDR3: TGTGCCAGCAGCTGGGGACTGACCTCTGGAAACACCATATATTTT. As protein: CASSWGLTSGNTIYF.

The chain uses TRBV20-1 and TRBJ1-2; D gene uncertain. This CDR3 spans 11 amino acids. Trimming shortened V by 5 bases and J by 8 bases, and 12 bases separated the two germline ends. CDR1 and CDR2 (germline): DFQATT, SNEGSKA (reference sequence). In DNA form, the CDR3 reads TGCAGTGCTTACCTACGGGAGGGCTACACCTTC. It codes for CSAYLREGYTF.

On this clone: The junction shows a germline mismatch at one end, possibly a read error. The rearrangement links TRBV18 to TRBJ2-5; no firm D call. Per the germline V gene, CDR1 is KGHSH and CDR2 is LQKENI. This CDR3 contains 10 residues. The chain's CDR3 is CASGQGTQYF. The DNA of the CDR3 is TGTGCCAGCGGCCAAGGGACCCAGTACTTC.

The CDR3 bases are TGTGCCATCAGTGATGGGCGGCGGGCGCGTGCCGGGGAGCTGTTTTTT. It translates to CAISDGRRARAGELFF. The chain joins TRBV10-3 to TRBJ2-2; D possibly corresponds to TRBD2 (5 bases). The V and J ends lost 3 bases and 6 bases respectively, with 17 bases between them. The CDR3 totals 16 residues. CDR1 ENHRY and CDR2 SYGVKD come from the germline V gene.